This entry lists 27 T cell receptor beta chains sequenced from one sample in a study of identical twins. Each CDR3 protein is one row after TCRdb ran MiXCR on the 5' RACE reads. The sample lists just under 650,000 distinct CDR3 sequences; less than 9% were seen once. This sample was also put to use in a study of yellow fever vaccine responses in identical twins.

Specimen: PBMCs. The receptors come from a woman between 18 and 29 years old in good health.

The V call is TRBV29-1, the J call TRBJ2-1, with D possibly matching TRBD2 (5 bases). Germline V gene data show CDR1 as SQVTM and CDR2 as ANQGSEA. V was pared by 3 bases and J by 4 bases, with 7 bases between. The CDR3 extends over 12 amino acids. The DNA for the CDR3 is TGCAGCGTTGAGACTACTTACAATGAGCAGTTCTTC. This encodes CSVETTYNEQFF.

This clonotype was seen a few times. The rearrangement uses TRBV20-1 and TRBJ2-1, with no clear D. Germline CDR1 reads DFQATT; CDR2 reads SNEGSKA (reference sequence). The CDR3 runs to 16 residues. V shed 1 base and J shed 0 bases, with 13 bases lying between them. The chain's CDR3 is CSARVLARSSYNEQFF. For the CDR3, the DNA is TGCAGTGCTAGAGTGTTGGCAAGGAGCTCCTACAATGAGCAGTTCTTC.

Ten or more counts support this clonotype. The rearrangement uses TRBV7-9 and TRBJ2-1; D might be TRBD1 (6 bases). The V gene lost 3 bases and the J gene lost 5 bases, with 11 bases spanning the gap. The CDR3 spans 14 residues. In germline, CDR1 is SEHNR, CDR2 FQNEAQ (reference sequence). The CDR3 here is CASSFPGHNNEQFF. CDR3 nucleotide sequence: TGTGCCAGCAGCTTCCCGGGACACAACAATGAGCAGTTCTTC.

This clonotype occurred many times. The chain uses TRBV7-2 and TRBJ2-1; D ambiguous. Deletions cut 1 base from V and 2 bases from J, with 6 bases between. The CDR3 is made up of 14 amino acids. Germline-derived CDR1 and CDR2 are SGHTA and FQGNSA. CDR3 protein: CASSLVGTYNEQFF. CDR3 nucleotide sequence: TGTGCCAGCAGCTTAGTGGGTACCTACAATGAGCAGTTCTTC.

This clonotype came up once. The gene calls are TRBV13 and TRBJ2-3; the D gene is possibly TRBD2 (6 bases). The V end lost 4 bases, the J end lost 4 bases, and 12 bases lay between the germline ends. Germline V gene lookup returns CDR1 PRHDT and CDR2 FYEKMQ (reference sequence). This CDR3 spans 14 amino acids. CDR3 sequence (DNA): TGTGCCAGCAGCTCGGGAGCGAACCCAGATACGCAGTATTTT. Translating gives CASSSGANPDTQYF.

This clonotype has more than one count but fewer than ten. This chain links TRBV5-1 with TRBJ2-3; 8 bases match TRBD1. The CDR3 totals 14 residues. The V segment lost 5 bases and the J segment 2 bases; nucleotides outside the gene matches: 4. Germline lookup yields CDR1 SGHRS and CDR2 YFSETQ. CDR3 DNA sequence: TGCGCCAGCAGGACAGGGGAGGTCACAGATACGCAGTATTTT. Translating gives CASRTGEVTDTQYF.

The chain combines TRBV11-2 with TRBJ2-7; D is possibly TRBD2 (5 bases). In germline, CDR1 is SGHAT, CDR2 FQNNGV. There are 14 residues in the CDR3. V was clipped by 4 bases and J by 4 bases, with 14 bases between them. The CDR3 reads CASSSSGVPYEQYF. The CDR3 DNA reads TGTGCCAGCAGCTCGAGCGGAGTCCCGTACGAGCAGTACTTC.

This clonotype was detected only a few times. The CDR3 coding sequence is TGTGCCAGCAGCTTCGAGGGGGGGGGCAAAAACATTCAGTACTTC. Translated: CASSFEGGGKNIQYF. This chain links TRBV3-1 with TRBJ2-4; D may be TRBD2 (7 bases). The length of the CDR3 is 15 residues. Trimming took 5 bases from V and 3 from J, leaving 14 bases between them. Looked up from germline, CDR1 is LGHDT and CDR2 is YNNKEL (reference sequence).

The table lists this clonotype with many counts. V and J are TRBV12-3 or TRBV12-4 and TRBJ1-2; 7 bases are a match to TRBD1. This CDR3 has 15 residues. Trimming at V came to 3 bases and at J to 3 bases, leaving 7 bases not matched to a gene. The DNA of the CDR3 is TGTGCCAGCAGTTTCAACCGGGACAGTCACTATGGCTACACCTTC. Protein: CASSFNRDSHYGYTF.

This chain uses TRBV12-3 or TRBV12-4 with TRBJ2-7; TRBD1 matches 11 bases. The CDR3 covers 15 residues. The trim removed 5 bases at V and 4 bases at J, leaving 7 bases unmatched. The chain's CDR3 is CASSPRTGGGYEQYF. Here the CDR3 DNA reads TGTGCCAGCAGTCCAAGGACAGGGGGCGGTTACGAGCAGTACTTC.

This clonotype was counted only a few times. The chain couples TRBV4-1 to TRBJ1-6; D unclear. Trimming shortened V by 4 bases and J by 8 bases, and 15 bases separated the two germline ends. This CDR3 comprises 15 residues. The germline gives CDR1 MGHRA, CDR2 YSYEKL. This CDR3 is CASSRIPGQYSPLHF. In nucleotides, the CDR3 is TGCGCCAGCAGCCGAATACCTGGGCAGTATTCACCCCTCCACTTT.

The chain combines TRBV5-1 with TRBJ2-1, with 9 bases identical to TRBD2. The CDR3 extends over 15 amino acids. CDR1 is SGHRS, CDR2 YFSETQ, per germline. J was trimmed by 3 bases and V by 5 bases; bases with no gene match: 6. CDR3 DNA sequence: TGCGCCAGCAGGCAAAGGACTAGCGACTACAATGAGCAGTTCTTC. Translating it yields CASRQRTSDYNEQFF.

The chain has TRBV7-9 and TRBJ2-5; possible D gene TRBD2, 6 bases. The CDR3 is 15 residues long. Trimming removed 1 base at V and 5 bases at J, with 14 bases between. The V gene's germline CDR1 is SEHNR and CDR2 FQNEAQ (reference sequence). In DNA, the CDR3 is TGTGCCAGCAGCTTAGTTGCGGGAATTTGGGAGACCCAGTACTTC. Translating gives CASSLVAGIWETQYF.

This chain connects TRBV10-1 to TRBJ2-1; 8 bases fit TRBD1. Germline CDR1 and CDR2: WNHNN and SYGVQD (reference sequence). J lost 15 bases, V lost 3 bases, and 7 bases had no gene match. CDR3 length equals 12 residues. CDR3 region: CASSDPGTGLFF. As DNA, the CDR3 is TGCGCCAGCAGTGACCCGGGGACAGGTCTGTTCTTC.

This clonotype was counted only a few times. V is TRBV20-1 and J is TRBJ2-1; D is perhaps TRBD2 (6 bases). The germline V and J ends were trimmed by 5 bases and 9 bases, with 20 bases remaining between them. Per germline, CDR1 DFQATT and CDR2 SNEGSKA (reference sequence). This CDR3 is 14 amino acids long. For the CDR3, the DNA is TGCAGTGCTGGCCGGGACTCAGACGTGGGTGAGCAGTTCTTC. This encodes CSAGRDSDVGEQFF.

The chain links TRBV29-1 to TRBJ2-7, with 12 bases matching TRBD2. V was pared by 6 bases and J by 1 base, with 13 bases of the junction left unmatched. In germline, CDR1 is SQVTM, CDR2 ANQGSEA. The CDR3 sequence is 17 residues long. The CDR3 sequence is CSVGEDWTSGISYEQYF. CDR3 nucleotides: TGCAGCGTGGGGGAAGACTGGACTAGCGGGATATCCTACGAGCAGTACTTC.

The CDR3 here is CASSEQGGKNIQYF. The CDR3 DNA is TGCGCCAGCAGTGAGCAGGGAGGCAAAAACATTCAGTACTTC. The V gene is TRBV10-2, the J gene TRBJ2-4; D might be TRBD2 (6 bases). Germline CDR1 and CDR2: WSHSY and SAAADI. Trimming took 2 bases from V and 3 from J, leaving 8 bases between them. This CDR3 contains 14 residues.

The chain links TRBV20-1 to TRBJ2-1; the D is unclear. The CDR3 has 11 amino acids. The V end lost 1 base, the J end lost 10 bases, and 8 bases lay between the germline ends. Germline V gives CDR1 DFQATT, CDR2 SNEGSKA (reference sequence). The CDR3 sequence is CSARAPPEQFF. The CDR3 bases are TGCAGTGCTAGAGCTCCGCCAGAGCAGTTCTTC.

The genes are TRBV20-1 and TRBJ2-3; D gene ambiguous. The V gene's germline CDR1 is DFQATT and CDR2 SNEGSKA (reference sequence). V lost 4 bases and J 4 bases, leaving 12 bases between the germline ends. The CDR3 is 13 amino acids. CDR3 loop: CSAIRARADTQYF. The CDR3 DNA is TGCAGTGCTATACGTGCTAGAGCAGATACGCAGTATTTT.

This clonotype appeared a few times. This chain connects TRBV12-3 or TRBV12-4 to TRBJ2-5, with 9 bases matching TRBD1. V lost 7 bases and J lost 2; bases outside the gene matches: 8. The CDR3 is made up of 15 amino acids. The CDR3 region has the DNA TGTGCCAGCAATGGGGACAGGGTTCAGCAAGAGACCCAGTACTTC. Protein product: CASNGDRVQQETQYF.

In regard to this clonotype: The junction shows a germline mismatch at one end, possibly a read error. The chain recombines TRBV5-1 with TRBJ1-2; perhaps TRBD1 as D (6 bases). The CDR3 has 14 amino acids. CDR1 SGHRS and CDR2 YFSETQ come from the germline V gene. The CDR3 region is CTSSAYRDTYGYTF. The CDR3 bases are TGCACCAGCAGCGCCTACCGGGACACTTATGGCTACACCTTC.

This clonotype came up a few times. This sequence joins TRBV3-1 and TRBJ2-7; unclear D gene. Germline-derived CDR1 and CDR2 are LGHDT and YNNKEL (reference sequence). The CDR3 runs to 17 residues. The V gene lost 4 bases and the J gene lost 0 bases, with 19 bases spanning the gap. DNA for the CDR3: TGTGCCAGCAGCCCACCGCCCCTGCGGAGAGGCTCCTACGAGCAGTACTTC. Encoded protein: CASSPPPLRRGSYEQYF.

This clonotype came up many times. V and J are TRBV27 and TRBJ2-1; a possible D gene is TRBD2 (6 bases). Germline CDR1 and CDR2: MNHEY and SMNVEV (reference sequence). CDR3 size: 16 residues. With 4 bases removed from V and 0 bases from J, the gap between germline ends came to 13 bases. CDR3: CASSYGDSSSYNEQFF. CDR3 coding DNA: TGTGCCAGCAGTTACGGGGACTCCAGCTCCTACAATGAGCAGTTCTTC.

The gene calls are TRBV15 and TRBJ1-6; no clear D. V lost 5 bases to trimming and J lost 8 bases, with 19 bases between them. The length of the CDR3 is 16 residues. Germline CDR1 LNHNV, CDR2 YYDKDF (reference sequence). The CDR3 nucleotides are TGTGCCACCAGCGACTCCCGGGCCCCCCCAGATTCACCCCTCCACTTT. Amino acids: CATSDSRAPPDSPLHF.

This clonotype appeared a few times. The chain carries TRBV12-3 or TRBV12-4 and TRBJ1-5; D gene ambiguous. The ends were cut back, 3 bases at V and 0 bases at J, with 15 bases in the middle. CDR3 size: 17 residues. The CDR3 reads CASSFSSLTHSNQPQHF. In nucleotides, the CDR3 is TGTGCCAGCAGTTTCTCTAGTCTGACCCATAGCAATCAGCCCCAGCATTTT.

The sample holds a few counts of this clonotype. This rearrangement joins TRBV12-3 or TRBV12-4 to TRBJ2-2; possible D gene TRBD2, 5 bases. V was cut by 5 bases and J by 8 bases, with 18 bases left in between. The CDR3 covers 15 residues. The CDR3: CASSPHPPEGGELFF. The DNA of the CDR3 is TGTGCCAGCAGTCCCCACCCGCCTGAGGGAGGGGAGCTGTTTTTT.

This clonotype was seen at least ten times. This chain uses TRBV20-1 with TRBJ1-2; 11 positions match TRBD1. The CDR3 sequence is 15 residues long. CDR1 DFQATT and CDR2 SNEGSKA come from the germline V gene (reference sequence). Germline trimming cut 0 bases from V and 7 bases from J; bases unmatched to any gene: 7. CDR3 sequence (DNA): TGCAGTGCTAGAGATCAAGGGGACAGGGGGTTTGGCTACACCTTC. Encoded protein: CSARDQGDRGFGYTF.